The 30 T cell receptor beta chains below come from one sample, sequenced in a study of T cell repertoires in cytomegalovirus infection. Their antigens remain unidentified. TCRdb recomputed calls from the reads with MiXCR, one row per CDR3 protein. The sample includes 300,000 or so distinct CDR3 sequences, roughly 25% of them seen just once. This material consisted of cultured PBMCs, taken from culture after CMV antigen stimulation. The receptors here all came from a human donor in good health (CMV status not recorded). Some clones in this sample may be carry-over from other donors' samples.

V and J are TRBV12-3 or TRBV12-4 and TRBJ2-5; unclear D gene. This CDR3 spans 14 amino acids. V dropped 2 bases and J dropped 7 bases, with 14 bases sitting between them. CDR3 sequence: CASSLSGPPGTQYF. DNA for the CDR3: TGTGCCAGCAGTTTATCCGGACCGCCTGGGACCCAGTACTTC.

The sample holds many counts of this clonotype. This chain links TRBV7-2 with TRBJ2-7; 11 bases are a match to TRBD2. J gave up 4 bases and V 5 bases, and 7 bases lay outside the gene matches. Germline V gene sequence: CDR1 SGHTA, CDR2 FQGNSA. The CDR3 is 15 amino acids. The CDR3 coding sequence is TGTGCCAGCAGCGCTCTAGCGGGAGGTTTGTACGAGCAGTACTTC. The encoded protein is CASSALAGGLYEQYF.

This clonotype was observed many times. This chain links TRBV6-1 with TRBJ1-2; D gene ambiguous. The CDR3 runs 15 residues. Trimming shortened V by 0 bases and J by 5 bases, and 13 bases separated the two germline ends. The germline V gene encodes CDR1 MNHNS and CDR2 SASEGT. CDR3 sequence: CASSEARPGLYGYTF. CDR3 nucleotide sequence: TGTGCCAGCAGTGAAGCGCGCCCGGGATTATATGGCTACACCTTC.

This clonotype was counted only a few times. The rearrangement uses TRBV7-6 and TRBJ2-5; the D is unclear. CDR1 is SGHVS, CDR2 FNYEAQ, per germline. This CDR3 is built from 17 residues. V lost 5 bases, J lost 1 base, and 20 bases lay in between. In DNA, the CDR3 is TGTGCCAGCAGCCGAACCTTTCAGGCCTTTGGCCAAGAGACCCAGTACTTC. Amino acid sequence: CASSRTFQAFGQETQYF.

For the CDR3, the DNA is TGTGCCAGCAAAGTGGGCGGCTCCTACAATGAGCAGTTCTTC. This translates into CASKVGGSYNEQFF. The rearrangement links TRBV25-1 to TRBJ2-1; no firm D call. Germline V lookup: CDR1 MGHDK, CDR2 SYGVNS. The CDR3 is 14 residues long. V lost 7 bases and J lost 0, with 10 bases in between.

This clonotype was detected only a few times. The chain links TRBV27 to TRBJ2-4; D might be TRBD1 (6 bases). This CDR3 comprises 13 residues. The ends were cut back, 4 bases at V and 7 bases at J, with 11 bases in the middle. The germline gives CDR1 MNHEY, CDR2 SMNVEV (reference sequence). The CDR3 reads CASSSGTRNIQYF. In DNA form, the CDR3 reads TGTGCCAGCAGTTCCGGGACACGGAACATTCAGTACTTC.

This clonotype was observed many times. The chain recombines TRBV7-2 with TRBJ2-5; D may correspond to TRBD1 or TRBD2 (5 bases each). This CDR3 spans 12 amino acids. Trimming took 3 bases from V and 5 from J, leaving 7 bases between them. The germline gives CDR1 SGHTA, CDR2 FQGNSA. The CDR3 spells CASSFEGETQYF. CDR3 DNA sequence: TGTGCCAGCAGCTTCGAGGGGGAGACCCAGTACTTC.

J is TRBJ2-6 and V is TRBV12-3 or TRBV12-4; D tentatively reads TRBD1 or TRBD2 (5 bases each). V was trimmed by 2 bases and J by 2 bases, leaving 19 bases between them. The CDR3 sequence is 19 residues long. In DNA form, the CDR3 reads TGTGCCAGCAGTTTAAGGGGTCCCGTCGGGGAAGCTGGGGCCAACGTCCTGACTTTC. Amino acid sequence: CASSLRGPVGEAGANVLTF.

The table lists this clonotype with a count of one. This chain's CDR3 is CASSRDVYEQYV. The CDR3 DNA reads TGTGCCAGCAGTAGGGACGTCTACGAGCAGTACGTC. J is TRBJ2-7 and V is TRBV6-2 or TRBV6-3; D is tentatively TRBD1 or TRBD2 (5 bases each). The CDR3 extends over 12 amino acids. CDR1 is MNHEY, CDR2 SVGEGT, per germline. V lost 5 bases and J 3 bases, leaving 8 bases between the germline ends.

This clonotype was picked up many times. The genes are TRBV12-3 or TRBV12-4 and TRBJ2-5; 7 positions match TRBD2. The CDR3 is made up of 14 amino acids. V dropped 6 bases and J dropped 4; count of bases not matched to a gene: 8. CDR3 sequence reads: CASRPTGGRETQYF. The CDR3 nucleotides are TGTGCCAGCAGGCCCACGGGGGGTCGAGAGACCCAGTACTTC.

Of note for this clonotype: A junction boundary mismatches the germline segment, possibly from a read error. This chain links TRBV4-1 with TRBJ2-7; perhaps TRBD2 as D (6 bases). Germline V gene data show CDR1 as MGHRA and CDR2 as YSYEKL. The CDR3 has 18 amino acids. CDR3 DNA sequence: TGCGCCAGCAGCCAAGAACCCTGGGACTCCCATCTATACTACGAGCAGCACTTC. Protein sequence: CASSQEPWDSHLYYEQHF.

The table lists this clonotype with a count of one. A much larger clonotype is one base distant, so this may be a read error. The chain carries TRBV3-1 and TRBJ1-1, with D unresolved. In germline, CDR1 is LGHDT, CDR2 YNNKEL (reference sequence). The germline V and J ends were trimmed by 2 bases and 0 bases, with 4 bases remaining between them. The length of the CDR3 is 13 residues. The CDR3 protein is CASSQLMNTEAFF. As DNA, the CDR3 is TGTGCCAGCAGCCAACTGATGAACACTGAAGCTTTCTTT.

This clonotype turned up a few times. The chain employs TRBV28 and TRBJ1-2; D is uncertain. Germline V gene data show CDR1 as MDHEN and CDR2 as SYDVKM. The CDR3 contains 16 residues. Trimming stripped 2 bases from V and 9 bases from J, with 22 bases between. The DNA for the CDR3 is TGTGCCAGCAGTTTACGGGGAATCGTACTATTTGCGAGCTACACCTTC. Amino acids: CASSLRGIVLFASYTF.

The rearrangement links TRBV10-3 to TRBJ2-7, with 7 positions matching TRBD2. V was pared by 0 bases and J by 2 bases, with 4 bases of the junction left unmatched. Germline V gives CDR1 ENHRY, CDR2 SYGVKD. The CDR3 loop spans 15 amino acids. The CDR3 nucleotides read TGTGCCATCAGTGAGTCGATGGGGGGGACCTACGAGCAGTACGTC. Amino acids: CAISESMGGTYEQYV.

This chain uses TRBV29-1 with TRBJ2-3, with 10 bases matching TRBD2. Germline CDR1 reads SQVTM; CDR2 reads ANQGSEA. The V gene end was trimmed by 5 bases and the J gene end by 6 bases; junction bases not matched to a gene: 2. This CDR3 has 12 residues. As DNA, the CDR3 is TGCAGCGTTTTTAGCGGGAGGGATACGCAGTATTTT. Translated: CSVFSGRDTQYF.

CDR3 in DNA: TGTGCCAGCACCCCTCTCGGGAGTCTTAAGACCCAGTACTTC. It specifies CASTPLGSLKTQYF. The chain combines TRBV6-6 with TRBJ2-5; a possible D gene is TRBD2 (6 bases). V was shortened by 7 bases and J by 6 bases, with 18 bases between the two germline ends. CDR3 length: 14 amino acids. Germline V gives CDR1 MNHNY, CDR2 SVGAGI (reference sequence).

This chain connects TRBV28 to TRBJ2-1; 14 bases fit TRBD2. V was clipped by 7 bases and J by 7 bases; unmatched bases: 12. CDR1 and CDR2 from the germline V gene are MDHEN and SYDVKM. CDR3 length: 17 amino acids. The CDR3 coding sequence is TGTGCCAGCACCTCCTTATTAAGACTAGCGGGAGGGAATGAGCAGTTCTTC. It yields the protein CASTSLLRLAGGNEQFF.

The chain employs TRBV12-5 and TRBJ1-6; D perhaps matches TRBD1 (5 bases). CDR1 and CDR2 (germline): LGHNT, FRNRAP. The CDR3 is made up of 15 amino acids. The V end lost 4 bases, the J end lost 6 bases, and 13 bases lay between the germline ends. The CDR3 DNA follows: TGTGCTAGTGGTTGGGGGACTGGTGGTAATTCACCCCTCCACTTT. This sequence encodes CASGWGTGGNSPLHF.

The J gene is TRBJ2-5, the V gene TRBV6-6, with 8 bases identical to TRBD2. J was trimmed by 5 bases and V by 6 bases; bases with no gene match: 38. The length of the CDR3 is 24 residues. Germline loops: CDR1 MNHNY, CDR2 SVGAGI (reference sequence). This CDR3 is CASSPMGQGTSRNHFSQEWETQYF. CDR3 in DNA: TGTGCCAGCAGCCCCATGGGGCAGGGGACTAGTCGAAACCACTTTTCCCAAGAATGGGAGACCCAGTACTTC.

This clonotype appeared many times. This sequence joins TRBV7-2 and TRBJ2-3; the D gene could be TRBD1 or TRBD2 (5 bases each). The V end was cut by 6 bases, the J end by 4 bases, with 11 bases between. Germline V CDR1 and CDR2: SGHTA, FQGNSA. This CDR3 contains 13 residues. The CDR3 DNA reads as TGTGCCAGCAGTTCCATGGGGGCAGATACGCAGTATTTT. Translation: CASSSMGADTQYF. The full variable domain, with the rest looked up from reference TRBV7-2 and TRBJ2-3, is GAGVSQSPSNKVTEKGKDVELRCDPISGHTALYWYRQSLGQGLEFLIYFQGNSAPDKSGLPSDRFSAERTGGSVSTLTIQRTQQEDSAVYLCASSSMGADTQYFGPGTRLTVL.

This clonotype was observed a handful of times. The chain couples TRBV7-9 to TRBJ2-3, with TRBD2 matching 10 bases. This CDR3 is 16 amino acids long. Germline trimming cut 5 bases from V and 1 base from J; bases unmatched to any gene: 6. The germline V gene has CDR1 SEHNR and CDR2 FQNEAQ (reference sequence). The chain's CDR3 is CASSKSGTSGTDTQYF. The CDR3 DNA sequence: TGTGCCAGCAGCAAGTCCGGGACTAGCGGCACAGATACGCAGTATTTT.

The chain employs TRBV19 and TRBJ2-1, with unresolved D. The CDR3 runs to 15 residues. Germline CDR1 reads LNHDA; CDR2 reads SQIVND (reference sequence). Trimming stripped 1 base from V and 5 bases from J, with 12 bases between. Here the CDR3 DNA reads TGTGCCAGTAGTATAGTGCTTAACCCTGACAATGAGCAGTTCTTC. It encodes CASSIVLNPDNEQFF.

This chain connects TRBV25-1 to TRBJ2-7; the match to TRBD1 covers 9 bases. After removal of 6 bases from V and 7 bases from J, the junction contained 7 bases not matched to a gene. The CDR3 covers 13 residues. Germline loops: CDR1 MGHDK, CDR2 SYGVNS. CDR3 loop: CASRIGQGKEQYF. As DNA, the CDR3 is TGTGCCAGCAGGATCGGACAGGGGAAGGAGCAGTACTTC.

This chain joins TRBV19 and TRBJ1-1, with D possibly matching TRBD1 (5 bases). V lost 6 bases and J lost 4, with 21 bases in between. The germline V gene encodes CDR1 LNHDA and CDR2 SQIVND (reference sequence). This CDR3 contains 16 residues. The CDR3 protein is CASRPPNQGGGTEAFF. The CDR3 coding sequence is TGTGCCAGTAGGCCGCCTAATCAGGGCGGGGGCACTGAAGCTTTCTTT.

The genes are TRBV6-6 and TRBJ2-7; 10 bases line up with TRBD2. CDR1 is MNHNY and CDR2 is SVGAGI in the germline V gene (reference sequence). There are 15 residues in the CDR3. The trim removed 2 bases at V and 1 base at J, leaving 2 bases unmatched. The DNA of the CDR3 is TGTGCCAGCAGTTACGCTAGCGGGGGATCCTACGAGCAGTACGTC. Its translation: CASSYASGGSYEQYV.

The chain carries TRBV28 and TRBJ2-7; TRBD1 aligns across 8 bases. Germline V gene lookup returns CDR1 MDHEN and CDR2 SYDVKM. The CDR3 is made up of 15 amino acids. V trimming: 3 bases; J trimming: 0 bases; junction bases outside the gene matches: 4. As DNA, the CDR3 is TGTGCCAGCAGTTTTTCGGACAGGGACTCCTACGAGCAGTACTTC. Amino acid sequence: CASSFSDRDSYEQYF.

The genes are TRBV6-5 and TRBJ2-1, with 8 bases aligning to TRBD2. This CDR3 has 13 residues. With V trimmed by 6 bases and J by 10 bases, 8 bases remained unmatched. Per the germline V gene, CDR1 is MNHEY and CDR2 is SVGAGI. The CDR3: CASSPGGGGEQFF. The CDR3 coding sequence is TGTGCCAGCAGCCCGGGGGGGGGCGGAGAGCAGTTCTTC.

This clonotype was detected a few times. V gene TRBV6-2 or TRBV6-3 combines with J gene TRBJ2-1; D might be TRBD2 (5 bases). Per germline, CDR1 MNHEY and CDR2 SVGEGT. V lost 7 bases and J 5 bases, leaving 9 bases between the germline ends. The CDR3 spans 12 residues. CDR3: CASTRRDNEQFF. The CDR3 nucleotides are TGTGCCAGCACGCGGCGGGACAATGAGCAGTTCTTC.

The table lists this clonotype with a few counts. The V and J genes are TRBV7-2 and TRBJ2-4; D may be TRBD1 (5 bases). V lost 0 bases and J lost 0, with 9 bases in between. CDR3 length: 16 amino acids. Germline V gives CDR1 SGHTA, CDR2 FQGNSA. As DNA, the CDR3 is TGTGCCAGCAGCTTAGCTAGGGGATTAGCCAAAAACATTCAGTACTTC. As protein: CASSLARGLAKNIQYF.

A few counts support this clonotype. This chain links TRBV20-1 with TRBJ2-7; 8 positions match TRBD2. Germline lookup yields CDR1 DFQATT and CDR2 SNEGSKA (reference sequence). This CDR3 region has 14 residues. The trim removed 2 bases at V and 4 bases at J, leaving 7 bases unmatched. In nucleotides, the CDR3 is TGCAGTGCTAGACCCAGCGGGGGACGTTACGAGCAGTACTTC. Encoded protein: CSARPSGGRYEQYF.